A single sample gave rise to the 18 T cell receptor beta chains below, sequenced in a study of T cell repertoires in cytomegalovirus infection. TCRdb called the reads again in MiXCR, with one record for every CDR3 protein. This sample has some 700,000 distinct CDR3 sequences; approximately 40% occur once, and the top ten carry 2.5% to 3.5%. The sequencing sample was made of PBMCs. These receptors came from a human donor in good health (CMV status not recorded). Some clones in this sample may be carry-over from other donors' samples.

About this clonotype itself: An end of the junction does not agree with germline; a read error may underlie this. This CDR3 is CSVVMGQGTDPQYF. The CDR3 bases are TGCAGCGTTGTAATGGGGCAGGGCACAGATCCGCAGTATTTT. The J gene is TRBJ2-3, the V gene TRBV29-1; weak D call: TRBD1 (5 bases). The CDR3 totals 14 residues. Per the germline V gene, CDR1 is SQVTM and CDR2 is ANQGSEA.

CDR3 region: CASIYAGNPGNTIYF. The CDR3 DNA reads TGTGCCAGCATTTATGCGGGGAATCCTGGAAACACCATATATTTT. V usage is TRBV6-2 or TRBV6-3 and J usage is TRBJ1-3, with D unresolved. Germline CDR1 is MNHEY and CDR2 is SVGEGT. This CDR3 comprises 15 residues. Trimming removed 7 bases from V and 2 bases from J, with 15 bases in between.

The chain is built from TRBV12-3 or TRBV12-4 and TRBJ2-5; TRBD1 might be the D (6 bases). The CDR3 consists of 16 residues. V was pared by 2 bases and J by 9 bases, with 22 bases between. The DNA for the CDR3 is TGTGCCAGCAGTTTATTGGACAGTTCGACCAGGCGAGCCCAGTACTTC. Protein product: CASSLLDSSTRRAQYF.

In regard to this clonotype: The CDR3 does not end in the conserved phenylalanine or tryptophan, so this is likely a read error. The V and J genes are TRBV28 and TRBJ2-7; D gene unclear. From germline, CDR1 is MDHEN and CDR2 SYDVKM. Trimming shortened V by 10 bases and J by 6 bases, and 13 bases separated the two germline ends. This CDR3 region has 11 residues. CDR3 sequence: CATYGGFEQYC. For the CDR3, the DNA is TGTGCCACCTATGGCGGTTTCGAGCAGTACTGC.

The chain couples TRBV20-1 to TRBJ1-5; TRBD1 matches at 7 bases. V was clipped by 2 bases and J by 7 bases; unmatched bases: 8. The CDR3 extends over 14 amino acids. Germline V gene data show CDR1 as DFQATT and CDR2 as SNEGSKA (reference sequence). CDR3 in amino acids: CSARTTGYRQPQHF. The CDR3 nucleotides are TGCAGTGCTAGAACGACAGGGTACCGGCAGCCCCAGCATTTT.

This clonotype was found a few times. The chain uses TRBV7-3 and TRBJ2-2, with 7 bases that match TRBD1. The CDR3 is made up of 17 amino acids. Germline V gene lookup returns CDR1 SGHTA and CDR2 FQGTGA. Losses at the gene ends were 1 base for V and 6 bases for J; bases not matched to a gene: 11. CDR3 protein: CASSLRNRLQGAGELFF. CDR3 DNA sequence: TGTGCCAGCAGCTTAAGAAATCGCCTTCAGGGGGCCGGGGAGCTGTTTTTT.

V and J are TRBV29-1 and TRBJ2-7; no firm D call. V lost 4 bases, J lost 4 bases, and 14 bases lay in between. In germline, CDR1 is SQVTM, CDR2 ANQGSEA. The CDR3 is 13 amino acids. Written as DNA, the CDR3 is TGCAGCGTTGTCGGTCAGGAACGGTACGAGCAGTACTTC. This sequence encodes CSVVGQERYEQYF.

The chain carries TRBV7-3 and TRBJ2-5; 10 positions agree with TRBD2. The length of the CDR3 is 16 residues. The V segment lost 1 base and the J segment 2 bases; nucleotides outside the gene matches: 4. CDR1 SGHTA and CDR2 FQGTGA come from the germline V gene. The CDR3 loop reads CASSLNSGGPQETQYF. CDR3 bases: TGTGCCAGCAGCTTAAATAGCGGGGGGCCACAAGAGACCCAGTACTTC.

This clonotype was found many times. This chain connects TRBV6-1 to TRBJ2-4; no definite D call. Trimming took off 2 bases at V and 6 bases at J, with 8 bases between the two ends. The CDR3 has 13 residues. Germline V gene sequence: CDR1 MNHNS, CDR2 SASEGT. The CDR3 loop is CASSETRLNIQYF. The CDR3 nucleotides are TGTGCCAGCAGTGAAACCCGACTAAACATTCAGTACTTC.

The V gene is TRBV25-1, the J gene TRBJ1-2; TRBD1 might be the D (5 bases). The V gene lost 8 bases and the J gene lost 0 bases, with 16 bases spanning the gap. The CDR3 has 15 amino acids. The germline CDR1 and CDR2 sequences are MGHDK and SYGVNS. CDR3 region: CASLDVGEANYGYTF. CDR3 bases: TGTGCCAGCCTGGACGTAGGGGAAGCTAACTATGGCTACACCTTC.

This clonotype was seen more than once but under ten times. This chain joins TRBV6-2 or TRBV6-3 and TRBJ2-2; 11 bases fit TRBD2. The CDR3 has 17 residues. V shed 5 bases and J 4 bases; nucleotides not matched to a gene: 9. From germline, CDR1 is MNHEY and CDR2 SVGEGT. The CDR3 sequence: CASSPVRLAGITGELFF. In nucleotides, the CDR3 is TGTGCCAGCAGTCCCGTTCGACTAGCGGGGATCACCGGGGAGCTGTTTTTT.

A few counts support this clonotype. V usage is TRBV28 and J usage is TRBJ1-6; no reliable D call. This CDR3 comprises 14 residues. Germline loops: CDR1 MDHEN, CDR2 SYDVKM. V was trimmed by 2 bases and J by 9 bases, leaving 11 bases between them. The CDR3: CASSLRTRSSPLHF. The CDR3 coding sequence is TGTGCCAGCAGTTTACGGACCCGGTCTTCACCCCTCCACTTT. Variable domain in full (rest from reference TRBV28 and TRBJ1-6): DVKVTQSSRYLVKRTGEKVFLECVQDMDHENMFWYRQDPGLGLRLIYFSYDVKMKEKGDIPEGYSVSREKKERFSLILESASTNQTSMYLCASSLRTRSSPLHFGNGTRLTVT.

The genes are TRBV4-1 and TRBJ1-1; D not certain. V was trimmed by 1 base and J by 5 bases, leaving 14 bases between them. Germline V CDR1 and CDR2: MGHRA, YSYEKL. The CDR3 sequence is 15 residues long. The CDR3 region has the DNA TGCGCCAGCAGCCAAGTTGGGGATTCGGGAACTGAAGCTTTCTTT. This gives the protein CASSQVGDSGTEAFF.

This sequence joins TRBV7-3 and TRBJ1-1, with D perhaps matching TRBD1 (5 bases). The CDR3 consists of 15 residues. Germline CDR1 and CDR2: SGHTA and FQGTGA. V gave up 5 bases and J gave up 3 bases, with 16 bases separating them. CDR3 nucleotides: TGTGCCAGCAGCCGCACCGGGGGTCTGGACACTGAAGCTTTCTTT. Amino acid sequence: CASSRTGGLDTEAFF.

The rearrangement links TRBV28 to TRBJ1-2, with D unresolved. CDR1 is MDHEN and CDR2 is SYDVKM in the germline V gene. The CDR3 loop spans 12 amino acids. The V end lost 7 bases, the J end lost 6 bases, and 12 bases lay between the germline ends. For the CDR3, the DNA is TGTGCCAGCATAGGGCGGATGGATGGCTACACCTTC. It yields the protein CASIGRMDGYTF.

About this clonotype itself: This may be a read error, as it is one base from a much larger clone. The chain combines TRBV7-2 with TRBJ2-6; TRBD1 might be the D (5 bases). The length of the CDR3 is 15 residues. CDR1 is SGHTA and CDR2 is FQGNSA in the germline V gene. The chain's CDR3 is CASSLAHSGANGLTF. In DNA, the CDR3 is TGTGCCAGCAGCTTAGCGCACTCTGGGGCCAACGGCCTGACTTTC.

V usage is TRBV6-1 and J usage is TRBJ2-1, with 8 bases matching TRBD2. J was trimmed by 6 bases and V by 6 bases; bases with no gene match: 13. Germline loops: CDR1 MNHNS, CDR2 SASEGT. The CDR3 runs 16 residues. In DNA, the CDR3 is TGTGCCAGCAGCGACTTGGCAGCGGGGGATCGCAATGAGCAGTTCTTC. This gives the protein CASSDLAAGDRNEQFF.

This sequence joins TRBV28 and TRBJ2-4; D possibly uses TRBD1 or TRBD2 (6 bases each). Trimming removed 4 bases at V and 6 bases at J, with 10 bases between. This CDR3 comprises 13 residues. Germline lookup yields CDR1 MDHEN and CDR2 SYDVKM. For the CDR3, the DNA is TGTGCCAGCAGTTCGGGGGCGGGAAACATTCAGTACTTC. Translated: CASSSGAGNIQYF. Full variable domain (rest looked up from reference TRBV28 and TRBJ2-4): DVKVTQSSRYLVKRTGEKVFLECVQDMDHENMFWYRQDPGLGLRLIYFSYDVKMKEKGDIPEGYSVSREKKERFSLILESASTNQTSMYLCASSSGAGNIQYFGAGTRLSVL.